This is a list of T cell receptor beta chains from one sample in a study of radiation and T cells in renal cell carcinoma. The data were produced by immunoSEQ multiplex PCR, yet TCRdb's version contains in-frame clones alone and is incomplete. The data show roughly 120,000 clones, roughly 77% seen once. The source was blood, collected from a patient whose treatment included radiotherapy and nephrectomy. These receptors all stem from a woman in her fifties or sixties with renal cell carcinoma. Both conserved end residues are part of each CDR3. D genes are given only for firm matches.

v_gene	d_gene	j_gene	CDR3aa
TRBV5-1	TRBD1	TRBJ1-2	CASSLEGQGRGYTF
TRBV28	TRBD1	TRBJ1-2	CASSYQGGGGYTF
TRBV6-6	NA	TRBJ1-2	CASSSPGAYRIYGYTF
TRBV4-1	TRBD2	TRBJ2-5	CASRRTSGGQETQYF
TRBV5-1	TRBD1	TRBJ2-2	CASSQRGTGTGELFF
TRBV18	NA	TRBJ1-1	CASSPVPGPTEAFF
TRBV14	NA	TRBJ2-5	CANSQEERRATQYF
TRBV6-5	NA	TRBJ2-1	CASQRRAEQFF
TRBV4-1	NA	TRBJ2-7	CASSQDWDPRDPYEQYF
TRBV5-4	TRBD1	TRBJ1-1	CASSRGQGNTEAFF
TRBV15	NA	TRBJ2-5	CATSRDLSETQYF
TRBV4-2	NA	TRBJ1-2	CASSQEAAVVYGYTF
TRBV28	TRBD1	TRBJ1-5	CASRPITGVRQPQHF
TRBV6-1	TRBD1	TRBJ1-2	CASSEGYRGQGYGYTF
TRBV18	NA	TRBJ1-2	CASSPGQLGYGYTF
TRBV9	NA	TRBJ2-1	CASSSGRGGPEVGQFF
TRBV27	NA	TRBJ1-1	CASSLRRTENTEAFF
TRBV7-9	TRBD2	TRBJ2-1	CANSLLQREGRHEQFF
TRBV9	TRBD1	TRBJ1-2	CASSVETGYYGYTF
TRBV6-6	TRBD1	TRBJ1-2	CASSFPAGGDGYTF
TRBV2	NA	TRBJ1-2	CASRSTALFYGYTF
TRBV7-9	NA	TRBJ2-5	CASSATAEQETQYF
TRBV15	NA	TRBJ2-1	CATSGLHREQFF
TRBV5-6	NA	TRBJ2-5	CASSSRDWEETQYF
TRBV18	NA	TRBJ2-1	CASSPRGEGSSYNEQFF
TRBV7-9	TRBD2	TRBJ2-7	CASSLGAGVSYEQYF
TRBV2	NA	TRBJ2-7	CASSASPYEQYF
TRBV10-2	TRBD2	TRBJ2-7	CASSETGLSYEQYF
TRBV5-4	NA	TRBJ2-5	CASSSSNLQGRETQYF
TRBV15	NA	TRBJ1-4	CATSRGRGSGTNEKLFF
TRBV25-1	TRBD1	TRBJ1-1	CASSITGGPEAFF
TRBV30	NA	TRBJ1-1	CAWGLRTEAFF
TRBV5-6	TRBD1	TRBJ2-7	CASSRTGGFYEQYF
TRBV5-1	NA	TRBJ2-1	CASSLGNEQFF
TRBV2	NA	TRBJ2-7	CASSEGASTYEQYF
TRBV6-6	NA	TRBJ2-7	CASIGDYEQYF
TRBV9	NA	TRBJ1-1	CASSTRTGINTEAFF
TRBV10-3	TRBD1	TRBJ2-3	CAVDRGETDTQYF
TRBV28	TRBD1	TRBJ1-1	CASSLSPTGQGNTEAFF
TRBV7-9	NA	TRBJ1-4	CASSRIRGPNEKLFF
TRBV19	NA	TRBJ1-1	CASRGGNTEAFF
TRBV2	TRBD1	TRBJ1-2	CASRGGQGIIGYTF
TRBV2	TRBD1	TRBJ2-3	CASRPGQGRPTDTQYF
TRBV9	TRBD2	TRBJ2-3	CASSARGGGAGDTQYF
TRBV7-9	NA	TRBJ2-7	CASSPPAGQYEQYF
TRBV15	NA	TRBJ1-4	CATSRSATTNEKLFF
TRBV29-1	NA	TRBJ2-7	CSVRASINEQYF
TRBV2	TRBD1	TRBJ2-1	CASSLTGNEQFF
TRBV2	TRBD1	TRBJ1-1	CASSLRQGGEGTEAFF
TRBV7-8	NA	TRBJ2-1	CASSLARGAEQFF
TRBV7-9	TRBD1	TRBJ1-4	CASSGRTGANEKLFF
TRBV7-2	TRBD2	TRBJ2-7	CASSFGGAGGGEQYF
TRBV11-2	NA	TRBJ1-1	CASSLGLMGDTEAFF
TRBV7-9	NA	TRBJ1-4	CACIRDGPINEKLFF